One and the same sample provided the 2 T cell receptor beta chains below, sequenced in a study of cytomegalovirus exposure and HLA in healthy donors. The PCR had 60 Vbeta and 13 Jbeta primers. Sequencing used immunoSEQ multiplex PCR; TCRdb keeps in-frame clones, though not all of them. Among roughly 160,000 clones listed, 80% were seen once. Sequencing was done on a sample of PBMCs. These receptor sequences come from a woman between 50 and 59 years old in good health and CMV-seropositive.

The chain recombines TRBV18 with TRBJ2-3, with D maybe TRBD1 (6 bases). The germline gives CDR1 KGHSH, CDR2 LQKENI. The V and J ends lost 3 bases and 6 bases respectively, with 16 bases between them. CDR3 length: 15 amino acids. The CDR3 sequence: CASSPAGEGRDTQYF. Here the CDR3 DNA reads TGTGCCAGCTCACCGGCAGGGGAAGGACGCGATACGCAGTATTTT.

This chain connects TRBV7-3 to TRBJ1-2, with a possible D match to TRBD1 (5 bases). There are 11 residues in the CDR3. Germline lookup yields CDR1 SGHTA and CDR2 FQGTGA. V lost 2 bases, J lost 14 bases, and 12 bases lay in between. DNA of the CDR3: TGTGCCAGCAGCTTAGTAGGGGCCCTGACCTTC. This encodes CASSLVGALTF.